This T cell receptor beta chain was recorded in a study of blood T cell repertoires in COVID-19 (TCRdb year 2020). Regarding the complete study: Samples covering the acute and convalescent phases of COVID-19 were provided by collaborators in the United States, Italy and Spain. The prospective study material was composed of cDNA or gDNA derived from T cells, B-cell-depleted T cells, or PBMCs. Subjects who had been exposed to COVID-19, were actively infected with it, or had recovered from it provided the deeply sampled blood TCRbeta repertoires that made up the dataset. The repertoires were released in a freely available public database intended as a resource for research on the immune response to SARS-CoV-2. The samples were drawn from the first 160 participants of the ongoing ImmuneRACE study and from roughly 1,300 subjects provided by 6 global collaborators. A de-identified subject ID, COVID-19 status, age in years and sex were almost always included in the sample metadata. HLA class I and class II types, where available, came from metadata supplied by the sample provider rather than from assay-based typing.

On this clone: Its binding antigen is unknown. One base away there is no much larger clone; base qualities are not given.

The immunoSEQ Assay, a bias-controlled multiplex PCR, was used to amplify TCRbeta CDR3 regions from genomic DNA. The paper's processing steps were these. Within the assay, amplification of reference gene primers was used to estimate how many nucleated cells each sample contained. To quantify the absolute abundance of each unique TCRbeta CDR3 rearrangement, sequence reads were collapsed and filtered. For each sample, productive Simpson clonality was calculated as the square root of Simpson's diversity index across productive rearrangements. The clones in this table, taken by TCRdb from immuneACCESS, are in-frame only. Not every clone is retained; where verified, under half of the shortfall comes from an unresolved V gene, and the cause of the rest is unknown. V, J and clone size reflect that table, while D and trimming were determined from the DNA. The sample table lists about 94,000 clones, 85% to 90% of them with a count of one. Together, the top ten hold 10% to 15% of the sample.

Germline trimming amounts to 0 bases on V and 4 bases on J, with 6 as the count of junction bases outside the gene matches. Based on the germline V gene, the CDR1 and CDR2 sequences are KGHSH and LQKENI. From its cysteine to its phenylalanine, the CDR3 spans 16 amino acids. Left in the record is the CDR3 DNA by itself, 48 bases read in frame from the first base. Each collaborating institution followed its own protocols to collect whole blood in K2EDTA tubes. Collaborator samples were shipped for TCRbeta analysis as frozen whole blood, isolated PBMCs, or DNA extracted from either sample type. Broader findings and caveats from the paper: The quantity of clinical and demographic metadata differed by source and by participant and was supplied without curation.

The sequenced material came from peripheral blood. The rearrangement combines TRBV18 with TRBJ1-2, with 9 central nucleotides matching TRBD1. The clonotype originates from a woman aged 55 to 70 in a cohort sampled during active or convalescent COVID-19. This receptor has the CDR3 CASSPPVTGGGYGYTF. The nucleotide sequence is given as TGTGCCAGCTCACCACCTGTGACAGGGGGGGGCTATGGCTACACCTTC.